This is a list of T cell receptor beta chains from one sample in a study of blood T cell repertoires in COVID-19. The table came from immunoSEQ multiplex PCR; TCRdb's copy has only in-frame clones and leaves some out. The sample holds about 140,000 clones, about 80% seen once. The sample was PBMCs or T cells enriched from blood (not recorded which). Receptors originate from a woman in her 50s who had recovered from COVID-19. CDR3s include the opening cysteine and the closing phenylalanine or tryptophan. The D gene is left open where the match is weak. Size is stated for part of the rows, as once, few or many counts, or as a class when the clone is expanded.

cdr3_nt cdr3_aa clone_size j_call d_call v_call
TGCGCCAGCAGTGACGGGGGGAATTCACCCCTCCACTTT CASSDGGNSPLHF few TRBJ1-6 NA TRBV10-1
TGTGCCAGCAGCGAGCTAGCGGGGGAATCCTACGAGCAGTACTTC CASSELAGESYEQYF NA TRBJ2-7 TRBD2 TRBV7-6
TGTGCCAGCAGTGTTCGACAGAGCAATCAGCCCCAGCATTTT CASSVRQSNQPQHF NA TRBJ1-5 NA TRBV27
TGTGCCAGCAGCTCCGCCGGGACAGGGTATAACACCGGGGAGCTGTTTTTT CASSSAGTGYNTGELFF NA TRBJ2-2 TRBD1 TRBV7-3
TGTGCCAGTAGTATGCGGGGTTCAGCCAAAAACATTCAGTACTTC CASSMRGSAKNIQYF NA TRBJ2-4 NA TRBV19
TGTGCCAGCTCACGCGCGAGTTTGACAGATACGCAGTATTTT CASSRASLTDTQYF NA TRBJ2-3 NA TRBV18
TGTGCCAGCTCGCCAACAGGGGGCGAGGGGACTGAAGCTTTCTTT CASSPTGGEGTEAFF NA TRBJ1-1 TRBD1 TRBV18
TGTGCCAGCAGCCAAGGGGACAGGGGGACCCAAGAGACCCAGTACTTC CASSQGDRGTQETQYF NA TRBJ2-5 TRBD1 TRBV4-2
TGTGCCAGTAGTAGTAGTGGTGTGAACACTGAAGCTTTCTTT CASSSSGVNTEAFF NA TRBJ1-1 NA TRBV19
TGTGCCAGCTCACCACGAAGACAGGGGGCATCTGGGGCCAACGTCCTGACTTTC CASSPRRQGASGANVLTF NA TRBJ2-6 TRBD1 TRBV18